The 11 T cell receptor beta chains below all came from one sample that was sequenced in a study of shared clonotypes between healthy human individuals (dated by TCRdb to the early 2020s). Libraries came from the immunoSEQ multiplex PCR assay. TCRdb re-hosts the immuneACCESS table, in-frame sequences only. Its copies lack some clones; in the studies checked, an unresolved V gene accounts for under half of them, and the cause for the rest is not known. The sample records approximately 2,300,000 clones, about nine tenths of which are singletons. The ten largest clones represent 0.3% to 0.4% of the sample. The sequenced sample was naive CD4+ T cells from PBMCs. What the cell subset or site label conveys for this sample: CD45RA+ positively selected. These receptor sequences come from a man aged 18 to 29 in good health. Some clones in this sample may be carry-over from other donors' samples.

The gene calls are TRBV28 and TRBJ2-1; 9 bases fit TRBD2. From germline, CDR1 is MDHEN and CDR2 SYDVKM. Trimming took 3 bases from V and 9 from J; bases not matched to a gene: 9. This CDR3 contains 15 residues. In DNA, the CDR3 is TGTGCCAGCAGTTTCGGGTGGCGGGAGGGCGTTGAGCAGTTCTTC. It translates to CASSFGWREGVEQFF. The whole variable domain, remainder taken from reference TRBV28 and TRBJ2-1, is DVKVTQSSRYLVKRTGEKVFLECVQDMDHENMFWYRQDPGLGLRLIYFSYDVKMKEKGDIPEGYSVSREKKERFSLILESASTNQTSMYLCASSFGWREGVEQFFGPGTRLTVL.

V gene TRBV2 combines with J gene TRBJ2-5; D is unclear. The CDR3 has 16 residues. The germline gives CDR1 SNHLY, CDR2 FYNNEI. V lost 6 bases and J 5 bases, leaving 22 bases between the germline ends. The chain's CDR3 is CASSALGFGSGETQYF. CDR3 in DNA: TGTGCCAGCAGCGCGCTAGGGTTTGGGTCTGGGGAGACCCAGTACTTC.

The chain links TRBV19 to TRBJ1-3; maybe TRBD1 (5 bases). The CDR3 loop spans 14 amino acids. Trimming pared 6 bases from V and 0 bases from J, leaving 9 bases between. Germline V lookup: CDR1 LNHDA, CDR2 SQIVND (reference sequence). The CDR3 bases are TGTGCCAGTAGAGACAGAACCTCTGGAAACACCATATATTTT. Its protein product is CASRDRTSGNTIYF.

This chain uses TRBV10-3 with TRBJ2-3, with D perhaps being TRBD1 or TRBD2 (5 bases each). V dropped 8 bases and J dropped 6 bases, with 18 bases sitting between them. The germline V gene encodes CDR1 ENHRY and CDR2 SYGVKD. The CDR3 is 14 residues long. CDR3 region: CAIRREGRGDTQYF. In DNA form, the CDR3 reads TGTGCCATCCGGCGAGAGGGGAGAGGGGATACGCAGTATTTT.

This clone has just a few counts. This chain connects TRBV11-3 to TRBJ2-5; weak D call: TRBD2 (6 bases). Germline V lookup: CDR1 SGHNT, CDR2 YENEEA. The CDR3 totals 14 residues. The germline V and J ends were trimmed by 1 base and 2 bases, with 8 bases remaining between them. CDR3 in amino acids: CASSLGGTQETQYF. The CDR3 nucleotides read TGTGCCAGCAGCTTAGGCGGGACTCAAGAGACCCAGTACTTC.

The chain joins TRBV10-3 to TRBJ2-5; D may be TRBD2 (6 bases). The tail of the sequence fits TRBJ2-7 better, so the J call may be wrong. CDR3 length: 14 residues. The germline V gene has CDR1 ENHRY and CDR2 SYGVKD. The CDR3 spells CAISGLPGGYEQYF. The CDR3, as DNA: TGTGCCATCAGTGGACTCCCCGGGGGCTACGAGCAGTACTTC.

V and J are TRBV28 and TRBJ1-2; D remains unclear. V was trimmed by 10 bases and J by 2 bases, leaving 17 bases between them. This CDR3 region has 14 residues. The germline V gene encodes CDR1 MDHEN and CDR2 SYDVKM. In DNA form, the CDR3 reads TGTGCCACACTACAGATCCCGCTCAACTATGGCTACACCTTC. Amino acids: CATLQIPLNYGYTF.

CDR3 coding DNA: TGCGCCAGCAGCGGTTGGAAGACAGGGGGCGCAACCGGGGAGCTGTTTTTT. Residues: CASSGWKTGGATGELFF. The chain recombines TRBV5-1 with TRBJ2-2, with TRBD1 matching 10 bases. Trimming at V came to 4 bases and at J to 5 bases, leaving 11 bases not matched to a gene. Germline assignment: CDR1 SGHRS and CDR2 YFSETQ. The CDR3 is 17 amino acids. The full variable domain, with the rest looked up from reference TRBV5-1 and TRBJ2-2, is KAGVTQTPRYLIKTRGQQVTLSCSPISGHRSVSWYQQTPGQGLQFLFEYFSETQRNKGNFPGRFSGRQFSNSRSEMNVSTLELGDSALYLCASSGWKTGGATGELFFGEGSRLTVL.

This clone was seen a single time. The chain carries TRBV28 and TRBJ2-1; maybe TRBD2 (5 bases). The CDR3 is made up of 14 amino acids. Germline lookup yields CDR1 MDHEN and CDR2 SYDVKM. V lost 3 bases to trimming and J lost 2 bases, with 8 bases between them. DNA for the CDR3: TGTGCCAGCAGTTTCCCACTAGCCTACAATGAGCAGTTCTTC. This sequence encodes CASSFPLAYNEQFF.

The chain couples TRBV5-8 to TRBJ2-3, with 8 nucleotides matching TRBD1. The CDR3 is 16 amino acids. Germline assignment: CDR1 SGHTS and CDR2 YDEGEE. V gave up 1 base and J gave up 4 bases; unmatched junction bases: 8. Here the CDR3 reads CASSLTPQGASDTQYF. Here the CDR3 DNA reads TGTGCCAGCAGCTTGACACCGCAGGGGGCATCAGATACGCAGTATTTT.

The CDR3 sequence: CASSYSRSGLGQPQHF. The CDR3 DNA is TGTGCCAGCAGTTACTCGAGAAGCGGCTTGGGTCAGCCCCAGCATTTT. The chain employs TRBV6-5 and TRBJ1-5; the D is unclear. V lost 0 bases to trimming and J lost 6 bases, with 15 bases between them. The CDR3 has 16 residues. From germline, CDR1 is MNHEY and CDR2 SVGAGI.